The sequence of this T cell receptor beta chain was determined in a study of cytomegalovirus exposure and HLA in healthy donors. Regarding the study as a whole: Researchers reported in a later analysis that a missense DCLRE1C variant was tied to TCR beta V- and J-gene trimming. The majority of TCR sequences were rare, yet some public TCRs appeared in many donors.

Concerning this clone: Its antigen is currently unknown.

Germline V gene lookup returns CDR1 SGHNT and CDR2 YYREEE (reference sequence). Trimming took 4 bases from V and 0 from J; bases not matched to a gene: 8. The CDR3 loop spans 16 amino acids. Primers for the PCR totalled 60 Vbeta and 13 Jbeta. Generated by immunoSEQ multiplex PCR, the TCRdb table keeps only in-frame clones and is missing some. The data hold some 160,000 clones, with roughly 84% observed a single time. Sequenced material: PBMCs. This chain connects TRBV5-4 to TRBJ2-5, with TRBD2 identical over 8 bases. The sequence derives from a man aged 18 to 29 in good health and CMV-seronegative. The CDR3 DNA reads TGTGCCAGCAGCGCTGGTCGGGGGGGATACCAAGAGACCCAGTACTTC. It encodes CASSAGRGGYQETQYF.